The 21 T cell receptor beta chains below were found in one sample sequenced in a study of T cells in Graves' hyperthyroidism and ophthalmopathy (dated by TCRdb to about 2019). Receptor amplification or capture employed multiplex PCR. The sequencing machine was an Illumina HiSeq 2000. Amplification of TCR beta CDR3 regions was carried out from RNA transcripts. The TCR CDR3 was subjected to a first round of RT-PCR using the HTBI primer set and the Qiagen OneStep RT-PCR kit. TCRdb's own reprocessing of the public reads used fastp at Q25 and MiXCR and kept productive beta chains. Duplicate CDR3 protein sequences are folded into a single record with the most common DNA and genes. The sample includes approximately 610,000 distinct CDR3 sequences, with about 15% observed a single time. The ten largest make up 4.3% of the sample. Sequenced sample: blood. These TCRs come from a woman between 40 and 55 years old with Graves' ophthalmopathy.

This clonotype occurred a few times. The genes are TRBV6-2 or TRBV6-3 and TRBJ1-5, with D possibly matching TRBD1 (5 bases). CDR1 MNHEY and CDR2 SVGEGT come from the germline V gene. V shed 5 bases and J shed 5 bases, with 13 bases lying between them. This CDR3 has 14 amino acids. The CDR3 region is CASSLWGRDQPQHF. Here the CDR3 DNA reads TGTGCCAGCAGTCTTTGGGGCCGGGATCAGCCCCAGCATTTT.

This clonotype was counted many times. The V and J genes are TRBV5-1 and TRBJ1-2; D unresolved. CDR1 and CDR2 from the germline V gene are SGHRS and YFSETQ. Trimming stripped 0 bases from V and 2 bases from J, with 8 bases between. The CDR3 runs 14 residues. The CDR3 DNA reads as TGCGCCAGCAGCTTGGACAGCCTAAACTATGGCTACACCTTC. Its translation is CASSLDSLNYGYTF.

This clonotype was picked up many times. The chain couples TRBV7-8 to TRBJ2-2, with D unresolved. This CDR3 is built from 15 residues. Germline lookup yields CDR1 SGHVS and CDR2 FQNEAQ. The germline V and J ends were trimmed by 3 bases and 0 bases, with 8 bases remaining between them. The CDR3 DNA reads TGTGCCAGCAGCTTTAGGCGGTCGAACACCGGGGAGCTGTTTTTT. This gives the protein CASSFRRSNTGELFF.

This clonotype has at least ten counts. The J gene is TRBJ2-7, the V gene TRBV11-2; 11 nucleotides align to TRBD2. V was pared by 4 bases and J by 9 bases, with 5 bases of the junction left unmatched. The CDR3 is made up of 13 amino acids. In germline, CDR1 is SGHAT, CDR2 FQNNGV. As DNA, the CDR3 is TGTGCCAGCAGCTCGGGACTAGCGGTGCGGCAGTACTTC. Amino acids: CASSSGLAVRQYF.

The table lists this clonotype with many counts. This chain links TRBV7-2 with TRBJ1-2; TRBD1 agrees at 9 bases. The CDR3 runs to 14 residues. Germline V gene lookup returns CDR1 SGHTA and CDR2 FQGNSA. V shed 1 base and J 6 bases; nucleotides not matched to a gene: 3. In DNA, the CDR3 is TGTGCCAGCAGCTTAGTGGGACAGGGAAATGGCTACACCTTC. Translation: CASSLVGQGNGYTF.

The V gene is TRBV7-9, the J gene TRBJ1-1; D call uncertain. There are 15 residues in the CDR3. Per germline, CDR1 SEHNR and CDR2 FQNEAQ (reference sequence). V dropped 1 base and J dropped 3 bases, with 12 bases sitting between them. CDR3 nucleotide sequence: TGTGCCAGCAGCTTAGAAGCAGGTCTGTACACTGAAGCTTTCTTT. Translation: CASSLEAGLYTEAFF.

Many counts were recorded for this clonotype. The chain employs TRBV6-2 or TRBV6-3 and TRBJ1-1; no firm D call. The CDR3 has 14 residues. From germline, CDR1 is MNHEY and CDR2 SVGEGT. Trimming stripped 4 bases from V and 1 base from J, with 10 bases between. The CDR3 loop is CASSSRVGNTEAFF. In DNA form, the CDR3 reads TGTGCCAGCAGTTCACGGGTGGGGAACACTGAAGCTTTCTTT.

V and J are TRBV4-1 and TRBJ1-1; D is unclear. CDR3 size: 14 residues. Trimming left V 1 base short and J 11 bases short, with 17 bases between. In germline, CDR1 is MGHRA, CDR2 YSYEKL. The CDR3 bases are TGCGCCAGCAGCCAAGGCCTCGGCCAAAGGGTTGCTTTCTTT. Translation gives CASSQGLGQRVAFF.

This clonotype has at least ten counts. The genes are TRBV6-1 and TRBJ1-1; no definite D call. V was trimmed by 8 bases and J by 0 bases, leaving 13 bases between them. The CDR3 totals 14 residues. Germline-derived CDR1 and CDR2 are MNHNS and SASEGT. CDR3 DNA sequence: TGTGCCAGCGCCTCTCCCGGGCTGAACACTGAAGCTTTCTTT. Translated: CASASPGLNTEAFF.

In this sample, this clonotype turned up a few times. This chain uses TRBV5-1 with TRBJ2-7, with a possible D match to TRBD1 (6 bases). The CDR3 is 15 residues long. Trimming took 4 bases from V and 0 from J, leaving 14 bases between them. Germline CDR1 is SGHRS and CDR2 is YFSETQ. CDR3 sequence (DNA): TGCGCCAGCAGCCCCGACCCGGACAGCTCCTACGAGCAGTACTTC. It codes for CASSPDPDSSYEQYF.

There are many counts of this clonotype. The V call is TRBV7-8, the J call TRBJ2-4; no clear D gene. CDR1 and CDR2 (germline): SGHVS, FQNEAQ. V dropped 3 bases and J dropped 4 bases, with 10 bases sitting between them. This CDR3 region has 14 residues. The CDR3 loop reads CASSLAGRKNIQYF. The DNA for the CDR3 is TGTGCCAGCAGCTTGGCCGGGCGTAAAAACATTCAGTACTTC.

At least ten counts were recorded for this clonotype. The chain carries TRBV19 and TRBJ1-1; D call uncertain. The V gene's germline CDR1 is LNHDA and CDR2 SQIVND (reference sequence). The CDR3 length is 15 residues. Trimming left V 4 bases short and J 3 bases short, with 15 bases between. The DNA of the CDR3 is TGTGCCAGTAGTACCCACCCTGGGCTGGACACTGAAGCTTTCTTT. As protein: CASSTHPGLDTEAFF.

In this sample, this clonotype turned up many times. CDR3 DNA: TGTGCCAGCAGCCCTGTGGTTAAGAACACTGAAGCTTTCTTT. This sequence encodes CASSPVVKNTEAFF. The gene calls are TRBV7-6 and TRBJ1-1; D gene unclear. CDR1 is SGHVS and CDR2 is FNYEAQ in the germline V gene. CDR3 length: 14 residues. The V gene lost 5 bases and the J gene lost 1 base, with 11 bases spanning the gap.

The chain has TRBV9 and TRBJ1-5; 7 bases align to TRBD1. In germline, CDR1 is SGDLS, CDR2 YYNGEE. V shed 0 bases, J shed 0 bases, and the junction held 3 bases outside the gene matches. The CDR3 contains 16 residues. DNA of the CDR3: TGTGCCAGCAGCGTAGGCTGGGACAGTAGCAATCAGCCCCAGCATTTT. Protein product: CASSVGWDSSNQPQHF. The full variable domain, its missing parts supplied by reference TRBV9 and TRBJ1-5, is DSGVTQTPKHLITATGQRVTLRCSPRSGDLSVYWYQQSLDQGLQFLIQYYNGEERAKGNILERFSAQQFPDLHSELNLSSLELGDSALYFCASSVGWDSSNQPQHFGDGTRLSIL.

This clonotype has at least ten counts. The chain is built from TRBV7-2 and TRBJ2-2; the match to TRBD2 covers 7 bases. Germline assignment: CDR1 SGHTA and CDR2 FQGNSA. The CDR3 is made up of 13 amino acids. The V gene end was trimmed by 5 bases and the J gene end by 7 bases; junction bases not matched to a gene: 4. CDR3 sequence reads: CASSQTSYGELFF. The CDR3 nucleotides are TGTGCCAGCAGCCAGACTAGCTACGGGGAGCTGTTTTTT.

On this clonotype itself: This may arise from a read error, as a much more abundant clone is one base away. The chain combines TRBV12-3 or TRBV12-4 with TRBJ1-3; D uncertain. The CDR3 contains 16 residues. The CDR3: CASSFRETSSRNTIYF. DNA of the CDR3: TGTGCCAGCAGTTTTCGGGAGACAAGCTCTAGAAACACCATATATTTT.

The chain joins TRBV9 to TRBJ1-3; the match to TRBD1 covers 9 bases. Trimming cost V 4 bases and J 1 base; bases outside gene matches: 12. The CDR3 extends over 18 amino acids. Germline assignment: CDR1 SGDLS and CDR2 YYNGEE. The CDR3 sequence is CASSLQPQDRGSGNTIYF. For the CDR3, the DNA is TGTGCCAGCAGCCTTCAACCCCAGGACAGGGGTTCTGGAAACACCATATATTTT. The whole variable domain, filled in from reference TRBV9 and TRBJ1-3, reads DSGVTQTPKHLITATGQRVTLRCSPRSGDLSVYWYQQSLDQGLQFLIQYYNGEERAKGNILERFSAQQFPDLHSELNLSSLELGDSALYFCASSLQPQDRGSGNTIYFGEGSWLTVV.

This rearrangement joins TRBV12-3 or TRBV12-4 to TRBJ1-5, with 8 bases identical to TRBD1. The length of the CDR3 is 14 residues. J gave up 7 bases and V 4 bases, and 6 bases lay outside the gene matches. This CDR3 is CASSSGDRWQPQHF. CDR3 in DNA: TGTGCCAGCAGTTCGGGGGACAGGTGGCAGCCCCAGCATTTT.

The chain has TRBV30 and TRBJ2-2, with a tentative D call TRBD2 (6 bases). V lost 5 bases, J lost 9 bases, and 19 bases lay in between. The CDR3 covers 14 residues. Per germline, CDR1 GTSNPN and CDR2 SVGIG (reference sequence). This chain's CDR3 is CAWLRDGEVRELFF. Here the CDR3 DNA reads TGTGCCTGGCTTCGAGACGGGGAGGTCCGGGAGCTGTTTTTT. The variable domain in full, with the rest retrieved from reference TRBV30 and TRBJ2-2, is SQTIHQWPATLVQPVGSPLSLECTVEGTSNPNLYWYRQAAGRGLQLLFYSVGIGQISSEVPQNLSASRPQDRQFILSSKKLLLSDSGFYLCAWLRDGEVRELFFGEGSRLTVL.

This clonotype was found many times. This chain uses TRBV20-1 with TRBJ1-5; the D is unclear. The V end lost 6 bases, the J end lost 1 base, and 10 bases lay between the germline ends. The CDR3 runs to 13 residues. Germline-derived CDR1 and CDR2 are DFQATT and SNEGSKA (reference sequence). In nucleotides, the CDR3 is TGCAGTGCCTGGGAGGGAAGCAATCAGCCCCAGCATTTT. Its protein product is CSAWEGSNQPQHF.

Ten or more counts support this clonotype. Here the CDR3 DNA reads TGTGCCAGCAGTTTCTCAGACAGGGGTTTTGTCGAGCAGTACTTC. Amino acid sequence: CASSFSDRGFVEQYF. The genes are TRBV6-5 and TRBJ2-7, with 8 bases identical to TRBD1. CDR3 length: 15 amino acids. Germline V gene lookup returns CDR1 MNHEY and CDR2 SVGAGI. The J segment lost 6 bases and the V segment lost 4 bases, leaving 11 bases of the junction unmatched.